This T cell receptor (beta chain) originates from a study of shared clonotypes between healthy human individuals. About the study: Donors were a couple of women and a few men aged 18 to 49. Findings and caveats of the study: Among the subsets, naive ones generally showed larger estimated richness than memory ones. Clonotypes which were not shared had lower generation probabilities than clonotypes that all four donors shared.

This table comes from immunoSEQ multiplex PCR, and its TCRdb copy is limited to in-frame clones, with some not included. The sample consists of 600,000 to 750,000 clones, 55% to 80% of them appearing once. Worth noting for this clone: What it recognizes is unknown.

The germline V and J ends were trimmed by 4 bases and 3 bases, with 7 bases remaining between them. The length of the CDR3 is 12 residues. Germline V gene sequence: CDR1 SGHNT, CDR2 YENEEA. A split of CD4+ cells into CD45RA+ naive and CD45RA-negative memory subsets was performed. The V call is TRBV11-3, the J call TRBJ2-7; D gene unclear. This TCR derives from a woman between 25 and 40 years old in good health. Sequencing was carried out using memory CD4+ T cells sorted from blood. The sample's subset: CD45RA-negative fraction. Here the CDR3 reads CASSSDGYEQYF. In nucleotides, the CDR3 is TGTGCCAGCAGCTCGGACGGCTACGAGCAGTACTTC.